This T cell receptor (beta chain) was captured in a study of graft-versus-host responses after intestinal transplantation (dated by TCRdb to the early 2020s). As for the study more broadly: Multivisceral, liver-intestinal, or isolated intestinal transplants were received by the recipients. After intestinal transplantation, graft-versus-host and host-versus-graft alloreactive T cell clones in the graft, circulation and bone marrow were tracked using bulk TCR-beta CDR3 sequencing. To identify alloreactive clones, pre-transplant mixed lymphocyte reaction products were sequenced and compared with unstimulated pre-transplant donor and recipient T cells. Donor T cell macrochimerism was defined as a peak of at least 4% donor T cells among recipient peripheral blood mononuclear cells. A cohort of about 26 intestinal transplant recipients, including one retransplant, was enrolled, and a few patients lacking pretransplant specimens were excluded. All recipients received anti-thymocyte globulin induction followed by maintenance tacrolimus and steroids for 3 to 4 years. Samples from a few later patients were sequenced in-house on an Illumina MiSeq with MiXCR processing rather than by the commercial service. Overall study outcomes, separate from this receptor: Early after transplant, peak levels of circulating GvH clones were found to be associated with declines in HvG clones. GvH clones were detected in recipient bone marrow, and some appeared earlier in ileal mucosa or blood, consistent with an intestinal mucosal origin. The conclusions were limited by the relatively low number and heterogeneity of the intestinal transplant patients. High GvH to HvG T cell clonal ratios were observed in the allografts of patients with donor T cell macrochimerism.

Receptor amplification or capture employed the immunoSEQ multiplex PCR assay. For most patients, genomic DNA was isolated using the Qiagen DNeasy Blood and Tissue Kit and was shipped frozen to Adaptive Biotechnologies for TCR sequencing. High-throughput TCR-beta CDR3 sequencing of genomic DNA from most patients was performed by Adaptive Biotechnologies. The study's processing was this. TCR sequencing data were retrieved from Adaptive's ImmunoSEQ software for around 19 patients, whereas a few other patients were processed with MiXCR and VDJtools. CD4 versus CD8 sorting errors were corrected by removing sequences found in both subsets at a frequency ratio below 5:1. Because the origin of CDR3 nucleotide sequences shared between donor and recipient could not be assigned, those sequences were removed. To count as alloreactive, a clone needed at least 2-fold expansion over unstimulated cells and a minimum CFSE-low frequency of 0.002% (template counts) or 0.001% (read counts). Clones detected in sequenced pre-transplant spleen, lymph node, or MLR CFSE-low populations of the donor or recipient were defined as mappable. Cumulative frequency of alloreactive clones was calculated as a percentage of all sequences weighted by copy number. TCRdb obtained this table from immuneACCESS and retained in-frame rearrangements with V and J assigned. These tables miss some clones; where compared with another copy, unresolved V genes account for less than half of the shortfall, and the remainder is unexplained. The V and J calls and the clone size are those of that table, but D and trimming were determined from the DNA. The sample includes about 90,000 clones, with about 93% observed a single time. Approximately 1% of the sample lies in the top ten.

Reading the label with the study, this specimen's time point is: cells obtained before transplantation from donor or recipient. CD3+CD4+ and CD3+CD8+ populations were FACS-sorted from unstimulated pre-transplant donor and recipient cells taken from spleen or lymph nodes. V gives up 5 bases and J gives up 0 bases, and the segment between their germline ends measures 20 bases. The CDR3, cysteine through phenylalanine, is 18 amino acids long. Just CDR3 DNA is preserved here, 54 bases in frame from base 1. Taken from the germline V gene, the CDR1 and CDR2 loops are SGHVS and FQNEAQ. Regarding this clone: The specificity of this receptor is unknown. No base quality information exists; no much larger clone differs at one position.

The sequence links TRBV7-8 to TRBJ2-1; the D gene remains uncertain. The input for sequencing was unstimulated CD8+ T cells sorted from spleen or lymph node cells, taken before transplant. This sequence originates from a human donor who was the organ donor for an intestinal transplant. Here the CDR3 is given as CASSPQQWAPSSYNEQFF. The DNA sequence is given as TGTGCCAGCAGCCCACAGCAGTGGGCCCCGAGCTCCTACAATGAGCAGTTCTTC.